This entry is about one T cell receptor (beta chain). Its antigen is unidentified. This entry belongs to a study of T cell responses to AZD1222 COVID-19 vaccine. Overall study results and limits: Donors were mostly white British, more females; clonal diversity possibly underestimated. Just a handful of AZD1222 recipients were seropositive at baseline. Spike was spanned by vaccine-associated CD4 TCRs, which were dominant at 160-218 and 743-854.

The CDR3 runs to 15 residues. Germline V CDR1 and CDR2: LNHDA, SQIVND (reference sequence). After removal of 8 bases from V and 0 bases from J, the junction contained 7 bases not matched to a gene. TCRdb's table, derived via immunoSEQ multiplex PCR, lists solely in-frame clones and lacks some. The repertoire holds about 150,000 clones, with 86% as singletons. The source was peripheral blood, collected on day 0 of MenACWY control vaccination. The chain carries TRBV19 and TRBJ1-3, with 7 positions matching TRBD1. The sequence derives from an adult in good health. This chain's CDR3 is CASSDRPNSGNTIYF. The DNA of the CDR3 is TGTGCCAGTTCGGACAGGCCGAACTCTGGAAACACCATATATTTT. Based on the CDR3 plus reference TRBV19 and TRBJ1-3, the full variable domain is DGGITQSPKYLFRKEGQNVTLSCEQNLNHDAMYWYRQDPGQGLRLIYYSQIVNDFQKGDIAEGYSVSREKKESFPLTVTSAQKNPTAFYLCASSDRPNSGNTIYFGEGSWLTVV.